These T cell receptor beta chains were read from a single sample in a study of T cells in Graves' hyperthyroidism and ophthalmopathy. MiXCR, applied by TCRdb to the multiplex PCR reads, yields one record per CDR3 protein. The sample has 650,000 to 700,000 distinct CDR3 sequences; around 15% are singletons. The sample taken for sequencing was blood. All receptors derive from a man aged 45-65 years with Graves' hyperthyroidism. Both conserved end residues are part of each CDR3. A D gene is named only where the DNA matches it firmly. Part of the rows lack a size; the others show once, few, many or a class for expanded clones.

d_call: NA
cdr3_length: 12
clone_size: few
v_call: TRBV5-1
j_call: TRBJ2-5
cdr3_aa: CASSWGKETQYF
cdr3_nt: TGCGCCAGCAGCTGGGGGAAAGAGACCCAGTACTTC

d_call: TRBD1
cdr3_length: 13
clone_size: many
v_call: TRBV28
j_call: TRBJ1-2
cdr3_aa: CAYRPGQGYGYTF
cdr3_nt: TGTGCCTACCGTCCGGGACAGGGGTACGGCTACACCTTC

d_call: NA
cdr3_length: 17
clone_size: many
v_call: TRBV9
j_call: TRBJ2-7
cdr3_aa: CASSVAGGGGSVYEQYF
cdr3_nt: TGTGCCAGCAGCGTAGCTGGGGGTGGTGGGAGTGTCTACGAGCAGTACTTC

d_call: NA
cdr3_length: 12
clone_size: many
v_call: TRBV11-1
j_call: TRBJ2-1
cdr3_aa: CASSYSQREQFF
cdr3_nt: TGTGCCAGCAGCTACTCACAGCGGGAGCAGTTCTTC

d_call: NA
cdr3_length: 15
clone_size: NA
v_call: TRBV19
j_call: TRBJ2-1
cdr3_aa: CASSIDEGVRNEQFF
cdr3_nt: TGTGCCAGTAGTATAGATGAAGGGGTTAGGAATGAGCAGTTCTTC

d_call: TRBD1
cdr3_length: 17
clone_size: few
v_call: TRBV30
j_call: TRBJ1-1
cdr3_aa: CAWSTPPYRGPATEAFF
cdr3_nt: TGTGCCTGGAGCACCCCGCCCTACAGGGGGCCGGCCACTGAAGCTTTCTTT

d_call: TRBD2
cdr3_length: 17
clone_size: NA
v_call: TRBV3-1
j_call: TRBJ2-1
cdr3_aa: CASSRASGSTAYNAQFF
cdr3_nt: TGTGCCAGCAGCCGGGCTAGCGGGAGTACTGCCTACAATGCGCAGTTCTTC

d_call: NA
cdr3_length: 16
clone_size: NA
v_call: TRBV20-1
j_call: TRBJ1-5
cdr3_aa: CSAGGGGAPGNQPQHF
cdr3_nt: TGCAGTGCTGGTGGAGGGGGGGCACCGGGCAATCAGCCCCAGCATTTT

d_call: NA
cdr3_length: 13
clone_size: NA
v_call: TRBV14
j_call: TRBJ2-7
cdr3_aa: CAILTGISYEQYF
cdr3_nt: TGTGCCATCCTAACAGGGATTTCCTACGAGCAGTACTTC

d_call: NA
cdr3_length: 14
clone_size: many
v_call: TRBV5-1
j_call: TRBJ2-3
cdr3_aa: CASSLWDSTDTQYF
cdr3_nt: TGCGCCAGCAGCTTGTGGGATTCCACAGATACGCAGTATTTT

d_call: TRBD1
cdr3_length: 14
clone_size: NA
v_call: TRBV29-1
j_call: TRBJ2-7
cdr3_aa: CSVEDRNQAYEQYF
cdr3_nt: TGCAGCGTTGAGGACAGGAATCAAGCCTACGAGCAGTACTTC

d_call: NA
cdr3_length: 15
clone_size: NA
v_call: TRBV12-3/TRBV12-4
j_call: TRBJ2-3
cdr3_aa: CASSRRQDSTDTQYF
cdr3_nt: TGTGCCAGCAGTCGCAGACAGGACAGCACAGATACGCAGTATTTT

d_call: NA
cdr3_length: 13
clone_size: NA
v_call: TRBV2
j_call: TRBJ1-2
cdr3_aa: CASSENINYGYTF
cdr3_nt: TGTGCCAGCAGTGAAAACATTAACTATGGCTACACCTTC

d_call: NA
cdr3_length: 17
clone_size: NA
v_call: TRBV14
j_call: TRBJ1-2
cdr3_aa: CASSQDSTATLRGGYTF
cdr3_nt: TGTGCCAGCAGCCAAGATTCGACAGCTACTTTGAGAGGCGGCTACACCTTC

d_call: NA
cdr3_length: 17
clone_size: few
v_call: TRBV20-1
j_call: TRBJ2-1
cdr3_aa: CSARDLRALPVDNEQFF
cdr3_nt: TGCAGTGCTAGAGATCTAAGAGCCCTCCCCGTGGACAATGAGCAGTTCTTC

d_call: NA
cdr3_length: 13
clone_size: NA
v_call: TRBV3-1
j_call: TRBJ2-5
cdr3_aa: CASSHQYQETQYF
cdr3_nt: TGTGCCAGCAGCCATCAGTACCAAGAGACCCAGTACTTC

d_call: TRBD2
cdr3_length: 19
clone_size: many
v_call: TRBV28
j_call: TRBJ2-3
cdr3_aa: CASSFPPILAGGSTDTQYF
cdr3_nt: TGTGCCAGCAGTTTTCCCCCCATACTAGCGGGAGGTAGCACAGATACGCAGTATTTT

d_call: NA
cdr3_length: 18
clone_size: NA
v_call: TRBV30
j_call: TRBJ2-6
cdr3_aa: CAWSVRGTAVSGANVLTF
cdr3_nt: TGTGCCTGGAGTGTACGTGGGACGGCGGTCTCTGGGGCCAACGTCCTGACTTTC

d_call: TRBD2
cdr3_length: 16
clone_size: many
v_call: TRBV20-1
j_call: TRBJ2-3
cdr3_aa: CSAAGASGSSTDTQYF
cdr3_nt: TGCAGTGCTGCGGGTGCTAGCGGGAGTTCAACAGATACGCAGTATTTT

d_call: TRBD2
cdr3_length: 15
clone_size: many
v_call: TRBV29-1
j_call: TRBJ2-7
cdr3_aa: CSVDTGLAGDYEQYF
cdr3_nt: TGCAGCGTTGATACAGGACTAGCGGGAGACTACGAGCAGTACTTC

d_call: TRBD2
cdr3_length: 16
clone_size: few
v_call: TRBV25-1
j_call: TRBJ2-2
cdr3_aa: CASRTSASGYTGELFF
cdr3_nt: TGTGCCAGCAGGACCTCCGCTAGCGGGTACACCGGGGAGCTGTTTTTT

d_call: NA
cdr3_length: 15
clone_size: NA
v_call: TRBV5-1
j_call: TRBJ1-2
cdr3_aa: CASSLSGTPTDGYTF
cdr3_nt: TGCGCCAGCAGCTTGTCTGGGACACCGACGGATGGCTACACCTTC

d_call: NA
cdr3_length: 14
clone_size: NA
v_call: TRBV19
j_call: TRBJ2-7
cdr3_aa: CASSARRPPYERYF
cdr3_nt: TGTGCCAGTAGTGCCCGACGGCCCCCCTACGAGCGGTACTTC

d_call: NA
cdr3_length: 15
clone_size: many
v_call: TRBV11-2
j_call: TRBJ2-1
cdr3_aa: CASSLYRLGDNEQFF
cdr3_nt: TGTGCCAGCAGCTTATACAGGTTGGGAGACAATGAGCAGTTCTTC

d_call: TRBD1
cdr3_length: 17
clone_size: many
v_call: TRBV24-1
j_call: TRBJ1-2
cdr3_aa: CATSDSTGGNYGYGYTF
cdr3_nt: TGTGCCACCAGTGATTCGACAGGGGGCAATTATGGCTATGGCTACACCTTC

d_call: TRBD1
cdr3_length: 14
clone_size: many
v_call: TRBV6-1
j_call: TRBJ1-5
cdr3_aa: CASSWTGANQPQHF
cdr3_nt: TGTGCCAGCAGCTGGACAGGGGCAAATCAGCCCCAGCATTTT

d_call: TRBD1
cdr3_length: 16
clone_size: NA
v_call: TRBV5-1
j_call: TRBJ2-2
cdr3_aa: CASSFLTGVDTRELFF
cdr3_nt: TGCGCCAGCAGCTTCCTGACAGGGGTAGACACCAGGGAGCTGTTTTTT

d_call: TRBD1
cdr3_length: 15
clone_size: many
v_call: TRBV28
j_call: TRBJ1-4
cdr3_aa: CASSSQGAINEKLFF
cdr3_nt: TGTGCCAGCAGCAGCCAGGGGGCTATCAATGAAAAACTGTTTTTT

d_call: TRBD2
cdr3_length: 16
clone_size: NA
v_call: TRBV9
j_call: TRBJ2-3
cdr3_aa: CASSDTTSGSTDTQYF
cdr3_nt: TGTGCCAGCAGCGATACGACTAGCGGGAGCACAGATACGCAGTATTTT

d_call: TRBD1
cdr3_length: 17
clone_size: few
v_call: TRBV7-6
j_call: TRBJ2-5
cdr3_aa: CASSLGTRDRVQETQYF
cdr3_nt: TGTGCCAGCAGCTTAGGAACCCGGGACAGGGTCCAAGAGACCCAGTACTTC

d_call: NA
cdr3_length: 15
clone_size: many
v_call: TRBV28
j_call: TRBJ1-4
cdr3_aa: CASSFAGLGNEKLFF
cdr3_nt: TGTGCCAGCAGTTTCGCAGGGCTGGGTAATGAAAAACTGTTTTTT

d_call: NA
cdr3_length: 15
clone_size: NA
v_call: TRBV27
j_call: TRBJ2-2
cdr3_aa: CASSLYRGSDGELFF
cdr3_nt: TGTGCCAGCAGTTTATATCGGGGGAGCGACGGGGAGCTGTTTTTT

d_call: TRBD1
cdr3_length: 15
clone_size: NA
v_call: TRBV11-3
j_call: TRBJ2-3
cdr3_aa: CASSSGQGVTDTQYF
cdr3_nt: TGTGCCAGCAGCTCGGGACAGGGAGTCACAGATACGCAGTATTTT

d_call: TRBD2
cdr3_length: 15
clone_size: many
v_call: TRBV7-8
j_call: TRBJ2-5
cdr3_aa: CASSLTGGEWETQYF
cdr3_nt: TGTGCCAGCAGCTTAACGGGAGGGGAATGGGAGACCCAGTACTTC

d_call: NA
cdr3_length: 13
clone_size: many
v_call: TRBV10-3
j_call: TRBJ2-1
cdr3_aa: CAISELVGDEQFF
cdr3_nt: TGTGCCATCAGTGAATTGGTGGGCGATGAGCAGTTCTTC

d_call: NA
cdr3_length: 14
clone_size: NA
v_call: TRBV29-1
j_call: TRBJ2-6
cdr3_aa: CSVWDTSGANVLTF
cdr3_nt: TGCAGCGTTTGGGACACCTCTGGGGCCAACGTCCTGACTTTC

d_call: NA
cdr3_length: 16
clone_size: NA
v_call: TRBV18
j_call: TRBJ2-1
cdr3_aa: CASSPPGGGSYNEQFF
cdr3_nt: TGTGCCAGCTCACCACCGGGTGGGGGCTCCTACAATGAGCAGTTCTTC

d_call: NA
cdr3_length: 15
clone_size: NA
v_call: TRBV20-1
j_call: TRBJ2-1
cdr3_aa: CSARDREHSYNEQFF
cdr3_nt: TGCAGTGCTAGAGATCGGGAACACTCCTACAATGAGCAGTTCTTC

d_call: NA
cdr3_length: 14
clone_size: NA
v_call: TRBV12-3/TRBV12-4
j_call: TRBJ2-2
cdr3_aa: CAGSLKGLTGELFF
cdr3_nt: TGTGCCGGCAGTTTAAAGGGGCTCACCGGGGAGCTGTTTTTT

d_call: NA
cdr3_length: 14
clone_size: many
v_call: TRBV7-9
j_call: TRBJ1-2
cdr3_aa: CASSQTTWDYGYTF
cdr3_nt: TGTGCCAGCAGCCAGACGACCTGGGACTATGGCTACACCTTC

d_call: TRBD1
cdr3_length: 15
clone_size: many
v_call: TRBV13
j_call: TRBJ1-4
cdr3_aa: CASSPRDRGIEKLFF
cdr3_nt: TGTGCCAGCAGCCCCCGGGACAGGGGCATAGAAAAACTGTTTTTT

d_call: NA
cdr3_length: 18
clone_size: NA
v_call: TRBV6-5
j_call: TRBJ2-1
cdr3_aa: CASSYSNFRGPSYNEQFF
cdr3_nt: TGTGCCAGCAGTTACTCGAATTTCCGGGGCCCGAGCTACAATGAGCAGTTCTTC

d_call: NA
cdr3_length: 14
clone_size: many
v_call: TRBV27
j_call: TRBJ2-6
cdr3_aa: CASSSPPGANVLTF
cdr3_nt: TGTGCCAGCAGTTCCCCCCCCGGGGCCAACGTCCTGACTTTC

d_call: NA
cdr3_length: 15
clone_size: few
v_call: TRBV28
j_call: TRBJ1-1
cdr3_aa: CASSSIRGMNTEAFF
cdr3_nt: TGTGCCAGCAGTTCAATTAGGGGGATGAACACTGAAGCTTTCTTT

d_call: TRBD1
cdr3_length: 13
clone_size: NA
v_call: TRBV6-1
j_call: TRBJ1-2
cdr3_aa: CASRGTGGAGYTF
cdr3_nt: TGTGCCAGCAGGGGGACAGGGGGCGCGGGCTACACCTTC

d_call: NA
cdr3_length: 11
clone_size: NA
v_call: TRBV20-1
j_call: TRBJ2-1
cdr3_aa: CSASELNEQFF
cdr3_nt: TGCAGTGCTAGCGAGTTGAATGAGCAGTTCTTC

d_call: NA
cdr3_length: 15
clone_size: many
v_call: TRBV27
j_call: TRBJ2-1
cdr3_aa: CASSLVPSAHNEQFF
cdr3_nt: TGTGCCAGCAGTTTAGTGCCTAGCGCTCACAATGAGCAGTTCTTC

d_call: NA
cdr3_length: 15
clone_size: NA
v_call: TRBV3-1
j_call: TRBJ2-1
cdr3_aa: CASSLGLGSEGEQFF
cdr3_nt: TGTGCCAGCAGCCTTGGACTGGGATCAGAGGGTGAGCAGTTCTTC